The 17 T cell receptor beta chains given below trace back to one sample, sequenced in a study of CXCR3-negative and CXCR3-positive naive CD8 T cells. UMI-tagged TRB cDNA libraries were built via 5' RACE. TCRdb re-called the 5' RACE reads and catalogs CDR3 proteins one per entry, DNA excluded. Across about 28,000 distinct CDR3 sequences, the top ten clones capture 10% of the sample. Source material: memory CD8+ T cells from blood. All receptors come from a human donor in good health. Some clones in this sample may be carry-over from other donors' samples.

The rearrangement links TRBV5-4 to TRBJ2-1; TCRdb indicates TRBD1, and absent DNA this call remains unverified. This CDR3 has 15 residues. Per germline, CDR1 SGHNT and CDR2 YYREEE (reference sequence). CDR3 amino acids: CASSFRQETYNEQFF. The complete variable domain, with remaining parts taken from reference TRBV5-4 and TRBJ2-1, reads ETGVTQSPTHLIKTRGQQVTLRCSSQSGHNTVSWYQQALGQGPQFIFQYYREEENGRGNFPPRFSGLQFPNYSSELNVNALELDDSALYLCASSFRQETYNEQFFGPGTRLTVL.

The chain recombines TRBV4-2 with TRBJ2-1; TCRdb lists TRBD2, though no DNA is available to test this call. This CDR3 comprises 16 residues. Germline V gene sequence: CDR1 LGHNA, CDR2 YNFKEQ. The chain's CDR3 is CASSQVPAGGYNEQFF.

The chain employs TRBV10-3 and TRBJ2-2; TCRdb proposes TRBD1, but this gene call is untestable without DNA. The CDR3 extends over 16 amino acids. Germline V gives CDR1 ENHRY, CDR2 SYGVKD. The CDR3 loop is CAISGSDRASTGELFF.

The chain uses TRBV20-1 and TRBJ1-2; the D call of TRBD1 rests on TCRdb alone, since no DNA is present to check it. This CDR3 region has 13 residues. Germline V gives CDR1 DFQATT, CDR2 SNEGSKA (reference sequence). CDR3: CSAREEGGYGYTF.

The V and J genes are TRBV7-6 and TRBJ2-1; the D gene TCRdb calls, TRBD1, cannot be checked with no DNA. The CDR3 has 16 amino acids. CDR1 is SGHVS, CDR2 FNYEAQ, per germline. CDR3 sequence reads: CASSTSGTGAYNEQFF.

V and J are TRBV15 and TRBJ2-2; checking the TCRdb D call of TRBD1 is not possible without DNA. Per germline, CDR1 LNHNV and CDR2 YYDKDF (reference sequence). The CDR3 spans 14 residues. Here the CDR3 reads CATSPTGKAGELFF.

The chain couples TRBV4-2 to TRBJ1-5; the TCRdb call, TRBD1, lacks DNA for checking. This CDR3 has 16 amino acids. CDR1 is LGHNA and CDR2 is YNFKEQ in the germline V gene. CDR3 protein: CASSQEDRDVNQPQHF.

This chain connects TRBV21-1 to TRBJ1-2; TCRdb lists TRBD1, though no DNA is available to test this call. TRBV21-1 is deemed a pseudogene. The CDR3 loop spans 13 amino acids. CDR3 amino acids: CASSKYPGSGYTF.

The CDR3 sequence is CASSPAVEQFF. This chain joins TRBV4-2 and TRBJ2-1. Germline CDR1 is LGHNA and CDR2 is YNFKEQ. The CDR3 sequence is 11 residues long.

The V gene is TRBV12-5, the J gene TRBJ2-1. Germline CDR1 and CDR2: LGHNT and FRNRAP. The CDR3 spans 14 residues. This CDR3 is CASGLFGINNEQFF.

The chain uses TRBV7-8 and TRBJ2-7. The CDR3 length is 14 residues. CDR1 is SGHVS, CDR2 FQNEAQ, per germline. The CDR3 sequence: CASSLAPGAYEQYF.

V and J are TRBV7-9 and TRBJ2-5; TCRdb's D gene call, TRBD1, goes unchecked for lack of DNA. From germline, CDR1 is SEHNR and CDR2 FQNEAQ (reference sequence). The length of the CDR3 is 15 residues. The CDR3 reads CASSLDPAGIETQYF.

The CDR3 protein is CASSLGPDSMNTEAFF. This rearrangement joins TRBV5-5 to TRBJ1-1; the D call from TCRdb, TRBD1, cannot be confirmed without DNA. This CDR3 has 16 residues. Germline V lookup: CDR1 SGHKS, CDR2 YYEKEE (reference sequence). Together with reference TRBV5-5 and TRBJ1-1, the CDR3 gives the full variable domain: DAGVTQSPTHLIKTRGQQVTLRCSPISGHKSVSWYQQVLGQGPQFIFQYYEKEERGRGNFPDRFSARQFPNYSSELNVNALLLGDSALYLCASSLGPDSMNTEAFFGQGTRLTVV.

The chain combines TRBV29-1 with TRBJ2-1; TCRdb selects TRBD2, and the lack of DNA leaves this call unchecked. The CDR3 is 15 amino acids. Germline CDR1 is SQVTM and CDR2 is ANQGSEA. The CDR3: CSVEDRASFVDEQFF.

The chain combines TRBV7-9 with TRBJ1-1; TCRdb's D call of TRBD1 is untestable without DNA. The CDR3 is made up of 12 amino acids. CDR1 and CDR2 from the germline V gene are SEHNR and FQNEAQ (reference sequence). CDR3 protein: CASSIGQNEAFF.

This chain uses TRBV28 with TRBJ2-2. This CDR3 is built from 11 residues. Germline-derived CDR1 and CDR2 are MDHEN and SYDVKM. This chain's CDR3 is CASREPGELFF.

This chain connects TRBV6-1 to TRBJ2-5; as DNA is missing, the TRBD2 call by TCRdb cannot be tested. From germline, CDR1 is MNHNS and CDR2 SASEGT. CDR3 length: 15 residues. CDR3 sequence reads: CASSELAGDQETQYF.